Below, 14 T cell receptor beta chains from the same sample are listed, as sequenced in a study of graft-versus-host responses after intestinal transplantation. Assay: immunoSEQ multiplex PCR; the TCRdb copy retains only in-frame clones and omits some. In the table there are about 93,000 clones, over 85% of which are singletons. These TCRs are of unknown antigen specificity. Here the sequenced sample was unstimulated CD8+ T cells sorted from spleen or lymph node cells, taken before intestinal transplant. The receptors shown here come from a human donor who received an intestinal transplant.

This sequence joins TRBV7-9 and TRBJ2-1; D unclear. The CDR3 has 14 residues. Germline assignment: CDR1 SEHNR and CDR2 FQNEAQ (reference sequence). The V end was cut by 7 bases, the J end by 1 base, with 11 bases between. The CDR3 spells CASTHRASYNEQFF. In nucleotides, the CDR3 is TGTGCCAGCACCCACCGAGCGTCCTACAATGAGCAGTTCTTC.

V gene TRBV21-1 combines with J gene TRBJ1-1; the table's D call TRBD1 went unverified against the DNA. TRBV21-1 is annotated as a pseudogene. The CDR3 extends over 19 amino acids. The CDR3 DNA reads as TGTGCCAGCAGCAAAACCCCCATGGACAGATCAAGTGGGGACACTGAAGCTTTCTTT. This sequence encodes CASSKTPMDRSSGDTEAFF.

The gene calls are TRBV14 and TRBJ1-1, with D possibly matching TRBD1 (5 bases). The germline CDR1 and CDR2 sequences are SGHDN and FVKESK. V was clipped by 3 bases and J by 1 base, with 12 bases between them. The CDR3 is 15 residues long. This CDR3 reads CASSHKGHSNTEAFF. The CDR3 DNA reads as TGTGCCAGCAGCCATAAAGGACATTCGAACACTGAAGCTTTCTTT. Complete variable domain (other parts from reference TRBV14 and TRBJ1-1): EAGVTQFPSHSVIEKGQTVTLRCDPISGHDNLYWYRRVMGKEIKFLLHFVKESKQDESGMPNNRFLAERTGGTYSTLKVQPAELEDSGVYFCASSHKGHSNTEAFFGQGTRLTVV.

The rearrangement uses TRBV15 and TRBJ1-1, with a possible D match to TRBD1 (6 bases). The CDR3 extends over 13 amino acids. The germline V gene encodes CDR1 LNHNV and CDR2 YYDKDF (reference sequence). Trimming pared 5 bases from V and 8 bases from J, leaving 15 bases between. The CDR3 region has the DNA TGTGCCACCAGCGTGACTCTGACAGGAGAAGCTTTCTTT. This encodes CATSVTLTGEAFF.

Only a few counts were recorded for this clone. This chain joins TRBV27 and TRBJ1-1; D is possibly TRBD1 (5 bases). The CDR3 has 13 residues. Per germline, CDR1 MNHEY and CDR2 SMNVEV (reference sequence). V lost 4 bases and J lost 7, with 13 bases in between. In DNA form, the CDR3 reads TGTGCCAGCAGTTGGGGGGTATGGGGTGAAGCTTTCTTT. This translates into CASSWGVWGEAFF.

This sequence joins TRBV6-1 and TRBJ1-5; a weak D match, TRBD1 (6 bases). The germline V and J ends were trimmed by 4 bases and 2 bases, with 15 bases remaining between them. The CDR3 length is 16 residues. Germline CDR1 is MNHNS and CDR2 is SASEGT. The CDR3 DNA reads as TGTGCCAGCAGTGCTATGGGGGCGCCGGGCAATCAGCCCCAGCATTTT. It is translated as CASSAMGAPGNQPQHF.

The chain combines TRBV5-4 with TRBJ2-7; 11 positions match TRBD2. CDR1 is SGHNT and CDR2 is YYREEE in the germline V gene (reference sequence). The CDR3 sequence is 16 residues long. V lost 3 bases and J lost 4; bases outside the gene matches: 9. The CDR3 protein is CASSSTLAGGPYEQYF. The DNA for the CDR3 is TGTGCCAGCAGCTCCACCTTAGCGGGGGGGCCATACGAGCAGTACTTC.

The chain uses TRBV7-3 and TRBJ2-1; 9 positions match TRBD2. The CDR3 covers 15 residues. V lost 1 base and J lost 4; bases outside the gene matches: 2. From germline, CDR1 is SGHTA and CDR2 FQGTGA. The CDR3 nucleotides are TGTGCCAGCAGCTTAAGGCGGGGGGGGTACAATGAGCAGTTCTTC. Its protein is CASSLRRGGYNEQFF. The whole variable domain, remainder taken from reference TRBV7-3 and TRBJ2-1, is GAGVSQTPSNKVTEKGKYVELRCDPISGHTALYWYRQSLGQGPEFLIYFQGTGAADDSGLPNDRFFAVRPEGSVSTLKIQRTERGDSAVYLCASSLRRGGYNEQFFGPGTRLTVL.

The chain has TRBV27 and TRBJ1-1, with D unclear. The CDR3 consists of 13 residues. Germline assignment: CDR1 MNHEY and CDR2 SMNVEV (reference sequence). Trimming removed 5 bases from V and 0 bases from J, with 7 bases in between. CDR3 region: CASSPRMNTEAFF. The CDR3 DNA reads as TGTGCCAGCAGTCCCAGAATGAACACTGAAGCTTTCTTT.

This chain connects TRBV6-1 to TRBJ1-1; D perhaps matches TRBD1 (6 bases). The CDR3 runs to 15 residues. The V end lost 6 bases, the J end lost 4 bases, and 18 bases lay between the germline ends. From germline, CDR1 is MNHNS and CDR2 SASEGT. The CDR3 sequence: CASRARQDVGTEAFF. The CDR3 coding sequence is TGTGCCAGCAGAGCTAGACAGGACGTGGGCACTGAAGCTTTCTTT.

The rearrangement links TRBV23-1 to TRBJ1-1, with 7 positions matching TRBD1. TRBV23-1 counts as an open reading frame of uncertain function. The CDR3 runs 14 residues. J lost 4 bases, V lost 11 bases, and 13 bases had no gene match. CDR3 in DNA: TGCGCCGGAGACAGGGCCATTCAGGGCACTGAAGCTTTCTTT. Protein: CAGDRAIQGTEAFF.

The chain combines TRBV7-2 with TRBJ2-5; D may be TRBD2 (7 bases). Per germline, CDR1 SGHTA and CDR2 FQGNSA. V lost 3 bases, J lost 5 bases, and 10 bases lay in between. The CDR3 has 13 residues. As DNA, the CDR3 is TGTGCCAGCAGCTTCGGGGGGCCGGAGACCCAGTACTTC. Protein sequence: CASSFGGPETQYF.

J is TRBJ1-1 and V is TRBV5-4; D gene unclear. V shed 5 bases and J shed 1 base, with 12 bases lying between them. Germline values: CDR1 SGHNT, CDR2 YYREEE (reference sequence). The CDR3 is 14 amino acids. CDR3 nucleotide sequence: TGTGCCAGCAGTTCCGAGGTTGAGAACACTGAAGCTTTCTTT. This encodes CASSSEVENTEAFF.

This chain links TRBV4-1 with TRBJ2-7; 10 bases are shared with TRBD1. With 0 bases clipped from V and 4 bases from J, the junction kept 6 bases outside the gene matches. The germline V gene has CDR1 MGHRA and CDR2 YSYEKL. There are 16 residues in the CDR3. The CDR3 region is CASSQDRRQGAYEQYF. The CDR3 DNA reads TGCGCCAGCAGCCAAGATCGGAGACAGGGGGCTTACGAGCAGTACTTC.